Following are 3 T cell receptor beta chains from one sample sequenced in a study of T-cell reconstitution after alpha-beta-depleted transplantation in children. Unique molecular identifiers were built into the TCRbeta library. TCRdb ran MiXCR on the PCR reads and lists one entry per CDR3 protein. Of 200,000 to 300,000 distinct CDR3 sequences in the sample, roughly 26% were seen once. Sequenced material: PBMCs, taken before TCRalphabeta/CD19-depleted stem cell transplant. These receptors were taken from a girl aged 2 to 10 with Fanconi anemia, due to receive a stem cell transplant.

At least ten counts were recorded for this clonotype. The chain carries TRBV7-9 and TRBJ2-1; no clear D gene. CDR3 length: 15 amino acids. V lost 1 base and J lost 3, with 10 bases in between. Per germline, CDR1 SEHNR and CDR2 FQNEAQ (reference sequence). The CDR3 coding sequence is TGTGCCAGCAGCTTAGAGCTCATCAACTACAATGAGCAGTTCTTC. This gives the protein CASSLELINYNEQFF. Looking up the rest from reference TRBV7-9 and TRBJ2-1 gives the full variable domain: DTGVSQNPRHKITKRGQNVTFRCDPISEHNRLYWYRQTLGQGPEFLTYFQNEAQLEKSRLLSDRFSAERPKGSFSTLEIQRTEQGDSAMYLCASSLELINYNEQFFGPGTRLTVL.

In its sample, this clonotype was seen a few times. The CDR3 DNA follows: TGCAGTGCTCAGAGGGTCTACTACAATGAGCAGTTCTTC. Amino acids: CSAQRVYYNEQFF. The V gene is TRBV20-1, the J gene TRBJ2-1; tentatively, D is TRBD2 (5 bases). CDR3 length equals 13 residues. Per germline, CDR1 DFQATT and CDR2 SNEGSKA (reference sequence). V was shortened by 5 bases and J by 3 bases, with 11 bases between the two germline ends.

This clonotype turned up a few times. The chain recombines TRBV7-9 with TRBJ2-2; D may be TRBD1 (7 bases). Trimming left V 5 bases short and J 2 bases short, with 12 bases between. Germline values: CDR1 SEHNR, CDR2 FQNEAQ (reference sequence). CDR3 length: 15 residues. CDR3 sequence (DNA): TGTGCCAGCAGCGCGGGGACAGTTAACACCGGGGAGCTGTTTTTT. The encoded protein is CASSAGTVNTGELFF.